The 2 T cell receptor beta chains below come from one sample, sequenced in a study of T cells after posttransplantation cyclophosphamide (dated by TCRdb to 2015 to 2016). To prepare the library, the immunoSEQ multiplex PCR assay was applied. Held by TCRdb, this immuneACCESS table contains in-frame sequences only and omits some clones. Under half of the omission traces to an unresolved V gene where checked; the cause of the rest is unknown. Here the sample lists around 34,000 clones, none seen once only. Around 2.5% of the sample belongs to the ten largest clones. Sequencing used PBMCs. The receptors stem from a man aged 45-65 years in good health, CMV-negative, and a related stem cell transplant donor.

This clone was seen ten or more times. This chain links TRBV18 with TRBJ1-1, with TRBD1 identical over 8 bases. Germline V gives CDR1 KGHSH, CDR2 LQKENI. This CDR3 comprises 11 residues. The ends lost 10 bases at V and 8 bases at J; junction bases unmatched: 6. The CDR3 coding sequence is TGTGCCACTGGGCGGGACAGGGAAGCTTTCTTT. Translating it yields CATGRDREAFF.

This clone was picked up many times. V gene TRBV5-6 combines with J gene TRBJ1-5, with D maybe TRBD1 (5 bases). The CDR3 sequence is 15 residues long. The germline V gene has CDR1 SGHDT and CDR2 YYEEEE. The ends were cut back, 1 base at V and 6 bases at J, with 14 bases in the middle. The CDR3 region has the DNA TGTGCCAGCAGCTTGAGGGGTGGCCTCAGTCAGCCCCAGCATTTT. Amino acid sequence: CASSLRGGLSQPQHF.